The rows below give T cell receptor beta chains drawn from one sample of a study of T cell repertoires in cytomegalovirus infection. TCRdb processed the reads anew with MiXCR; each CDR3 protein has one entry. This sample has roughly 600,000 distinct CDR3 sequences; less than 25% occur once, and the top ten carry around 8%. The sample consisted of CD8+ T cells from PBMCs. These receptors all stem from a human donor in good health (CMV status not recorded). Some clones in this sample may be carry-over from other donors' samples. CDR3s include the opening cysteine and the closing phenylalanine or tryptophan. D genes are given only for firm matches. The size field is filled for only some rows; it gives once, few, many or a size class.

>TRBV9|few|TRBD1|TRBJ2-1
CASSEQGVSYNEQFF
>TRBV7-3|NA|NA|TRBJ2-4
CASSPEGAKNIQYF
>TRBV10-3|few|NA|TRBJ1-6
CAISDRTAVGPLHF
>TRBV9|few|NA|TRBJ2-2
CASSGLPGISGELFF
>TRBV11-3|NA|NA|TRBJ2-2
CASSQARELFF
>TRBV28|NA|TRBD2|TRBJ2-1
CASSPIPSGGVDEQFF
>TRBV7-6|many|NA|TRBJ2-1
CASSLVLGDYNEQFF
>TRBV28|NA|NA|TRBJ2-1
CASTEPGTPTYNEQFF
>TRBV7-6|NA|TRBD1|TRBJ2-5
CASSLVPQGALQETQYF
>TRBV7-6|many|NA|TRBJ2-2
CASSERGPSTGELFF
>TRBV12-5|few|NA|TRBJ1-1
CASGLVLPAWSNTEAFF
>TRBV29-1|NA|TRBD2|TRBJ2-1
CSMGGSSYNEQFF
>TRBV2|NA|NA|TRBJ1-5
CASIRTLWEPQHF
>TRBV20-1|NA|NA|TRBJ1-1
CSATGWNTEAFF
>TRBV28|once|NA|TRBJ1-5
CASSTASSEQPQHF
>TRBV20-1|once|NA|TRBJ2-7
CSARDLRGGETYEQYF
>TRBV11-3|NA|NA|TRBJ2-3
CASSFWGSTDTQYF